This entry features one T cell receptor (beta chain) sequence. The antigen remains undetermined. Through a sample-barcoded 5' primer and a J-beta primer mix, a second PCR was run for roughly 6 to 12 cycles. A template-switch adaptor that had 12 random nucleotides put a tag on each cDNA molecule. TCRdb analysed the 5' RACE reads with MiXCR anew, one entry per CDR3 protein. The table lists hundreds of thousands of distinct CDR3 sequences, around a fifth of them singletons. The CDR3 loop spans 15 amino acids. Germline CDR1 is ENHRY and CDR2 is SYGVKD. Trimming removed 2 bases from V and 0 bases from J, with 5 bases in between. The sample belongs to a study of blood T cells in healthy people across ages. In the study overall: Template switching captured about one barcoded beta molecule per two T cells. Whole-study findings and limits: Bulk PBMC profiling left naive and antigen-experienced comparisons inconclusive. Researchers report that TCR beta diversity correlated strongly with naive T cell percentage.

This clonotype was obtained from a man between 65 and 85 years old in good health. The chain recombines TRBV10-3 with TRBJ2-6; unclear D gene. The sequenced sample was blood. The CDR3 here is CAISERFSGANVLTF. The CDR3 nucleotides are TGTGCCATCAGTGAGCGCTTCTCTGGGGCCAACGTCCTGACTTTC.